One sample yielded the 19 T cell receptor beta chains listed below, sequenced in a study of molecular identifiers for immune sequencing clone quantification. TCRdb re-derived calls from the PCR reads in MiXCR, one entry per CDR3 protein. This table has approximately 90,000 distinct CDR3 sequences, roughly a fifth appearing once. Sequenced input: naive CD8+ T cells from blood, with Jurkat cell RNA spiked in. Subset denoted: FACS-sorted CD8+CD4-CCR7+CD45RA+ naive T cells. Source of these receptors: a human donor in good health. Some libraries in this study had Jurkat cell RNA spiked in.

This clonotype appeared a few times. The rearrangement links TRBV5-5 to TRBJ2-5; 11 bases map to TRBD2. Germline V CDR1 and CDR2: SGHKS, YYEKEE (reference sequence). The CDR3 is 18 amino acids. V shed 1 base and J 2 bases; nucleotides not matched to a gene: 10. The CDR3 DNA is TGTGCCAGCAGCTTGACGCTAGCGGGGGGCTTCGCACAAGAGACCCAGTACTTC. Translating gives CASSLTLAGGFAQETQYF. Full variable domain (rest looked up from reference TRBV5-5 and TRBJ2-5): DAGVTQSPTHLIKTRGQQVTLRCSPISGHKSVSWYQQVLGQGPQFIFQYYEKEERGRGNFPDRFSARQFPNYSSELNVNALLLGDSALYLCASSLTLAGGFAQETQYFGPGTRLLVL.

The J gene is TRBJ2-1, the V gene TRBV5-6; 8 bases fit TRBD2. The V gene's germline CDR1 is SGHDT and CDR2 YYEEEE. Trimming removed 0 bases from V and 2 bases from J; junction bases left unmatched: 1. There are 15 residues in the CDR3. CDR3 nucleotides: TGTGCCAGCAGCTTGGACGGGGGGGCCTACAATGAGCAGTTCTTC. It codes for CASSLDGGAYNEQFF. The entire variable domain, with the rest obtained from reference TRBV5-6 and TRBJ2-1, is as follows: DAGVTQSPTHLIKTRGQQVTLRCSPKSGHDTVSWYQQALGQGPQFIFQYYEEEERQRGNFPDRFSGHQFPNYSSELNVNALLLGDSALYLCASSLDGGAYNEQFFGPGTRLTVL.

This clonotype was observed at least ten times. The chain uses TRBV30 and TRBJ2-7; perhaps TRBD2 as D (6 bases). The CDR3 totals 13 residues. V dropped 0 bases and J dropped 4 bases, with 10 bases sitting between them. Germline CDR1 reads GTSNPN; CDR2 reads SVGIG (reference sequence). CDR3 sequence: CAWSVLAGYEQYF. The CDR3, as DNA: TGTGCCTGGAGTGTACTAGCAGGGTACGAGCAGTACTTC.

This clonotype has only a few counts. V and J are TRBV13 and TRBJ2-2; no clear D. With 0 bases removed from V and 0 bases from J, the gap between germline ends came to 5 bases. CDR1 is PRHDT, CDR2 FYEKMQ, per germline (reference sequence). This CDR3 has 15 residues. The CDR3 loop reads CASSLGQPNTGELFF. The CDR3 DNA is TGTGCCAGCAGCTTAGGACAGCCGAACACCGGGGAGCTGTTTTTT.

This clonotype appeared many times. The V gene is TRBV13, the J gene TRBJ1-1; D gene uncertain. The CDR3 has 10 amino acids. Looked up from germline, CDR1 is PRHDT and CDR2 is FYEKMQ (reference sequence). The V and J ends lost 8 bases and 11 bases respectively, with 12 bases between them. CDR3 residues: CASGEFEAFF. The CDR3 DNA reads TGTGCCAGCGGGGAGTTCGAGGCTTTCTTT.

This clonotype was seen repeatedly, ten times or more. V usage is TRBV6-1 and J usage is TRBJ2-3; D call uncertain. CDR3 length: 15 residues. Per the germline V gene, CDR1 is MNHNS and CDR2 is SASEGT. Trimming stripped 6 bases from V and 1 base from J, with 14 bases between. CDR3 residues: CASSYLGRGTDTQYF. The CDR3 bases are TGTGCCAGCAGCTATCTAGGTCGCGGCACAGATACGCAGTATTTT.

V gene TRBV4-2 combines with J gene TRBJ1-2, with D unclear. This CDR3 is built from 16 residues. Trimming stripped 4 bases from V and 3 bases from J, with 18 bases between. Germline V gives CDR1 LGHNA, CDR2 YNFKEQ. For the CDR3, the DNA is TGTGCCAGCAGCCCTAACCGCGGAGGCGGTTACTATGGCTACACCTTC. It specifies CASSPNRGGGYYGYTF.

In this sample, this clonotype turned up many times. This chain connects TRBV6-6 to TRBJ2-2; 7 bases match TRBD2. The V segment lost 6 bases and the J segment 2 bases; nucleotides outside the gene matches: 9. CDR1 is MNHNY and CDR2 is SVGAGI in the germline V gene (reference sequence). The CDR3 spans 16 residues. The CDR3 loop is CASSYPAGRNTGELFF. As DNA, the CDR3 is TGTGCCAGCAGCTACCCAGCGGGAAGAAACACCGGGGAGCTGTTTTTT.

This clonotype was seen many times. The chain joins TRBV29-1 to TRBJ2-3, with 10 nucleotides matching TRBD1. The CDR3 spans 16 residues. The germline gives CDR1 SQVTM, CDR2 ANQGSEA. V was clipped by 7 bases and J by 6 bases; unmatched bases: 16. DNA for the CDR3: TGCAGCGCTGACGGACACTGGGACAGGGGAGGCGATACGCAGTATTTT. This sequence encodes CSADGHWDRGGDTQYF.

V usage is TRBV25-1 and J usage is TRBJ2-7, with D possibly TRBD2 on 6 matching bases. There are 14 residues in the CDR3. The V end was cut by 4 bases, the J end by 0 bases, with 10 bases between. Germline lookup yields CDR1 MGHDK and CDR2 SYGVNS. CDR3 nucleotide sequence: TGTGCCAGCAGTGTAGGGACTTCCTCCTACGAGCAGTACTTC. Its protein product is CASSVGTSSYEQYF.

Notes on this clonotype: A much larger clone sits a single nucleotide away, making a read error possible. The V gene is TRBV30, the J gene TRBJ2-1, with 12 bases matching TRBD2. This CDR3 spans 15 amino acids. Germline V gives CDR1 GTSNPN, CDR2 SVGIG (reference sequence). The DNA of the CDR3 is TGTGCCTGGAGTGTATCTAGCGGGGGGGTGAGCGAGCGGTTCTTC. Translated, it gives CAWSVSSGGVSERFF.

The sample holds many counts of this clonotype. The V gene is TRBV19, the J gene TRBJ2-7, with a tentative D call TRBD2 (5 bases). Germline CDR1 LNHDA, CDR2 SQIVND (reference sequence). The CDR3 is 13 amino acids. Between the trimmed V and J ends, which lost 10 bases and 2 bases, there was a span of 15 bases. This CDR3 is CATSGSSAYEQYF. CDR3 sequence (DNA): TGTGCCACCTCGGGATCTTCGGCCTACGAGCAGTACTTC.

This clonotype has a handful of counts. This is likely a read error, given that the CDR3 carries no conserved phenylalanine or tryptophan at its end. The chain has TRBV7-2 and TRBJ2-2; 7 bases fit TRBD2. The CDR3 totals 15 residues. V trimming: 6 bases; J trimming: 6 bases; junction bases outside the gene matches: 10. Germline CDR1 SGHTA, CDR2 FQGNSA. CDR3 sequence: CASRGLVSNAGELFS. Written as DNA, the CDR3 is TGTGCCAGCAGAGGACTAGTCTCAAACGCCGGGGAGCTGTTTTCT.

Many counts were recorded for this clonotype. The gene calls are TRBV11-2 and TRBJ1-1; the D is unclear. The CDR3 extends over 13 amino acids. In germline, CDR1 is SGHAT, CDR2 FQNNGV. Trimming shortened V by 0 bases and J by 1 base, and 3 bases separated the two germline ends. This chain's CDR3 is CASSLEGNTEAFF. CDR3 bases: TGTGCCAGCAGCTTAGAGGGGAACACTGAAGCTTTCTTT.

Of note for this clonotype: One junction end does not reproduce the germline sequence, and a read error may be involved. The V gene is TRBV6-6, the J gene TRBJ2-3; the D is unclear. Looked up from germline, CDR1 is MNHNY and CDR2 is SVGAGI (reference sequence). The CDR3 has 13 residues. In nucleotides, the CDR3 is TGTGCCAGCGGTTACTCAAGAACAGATACGCAGTATTTT. Its translation: CASGYSRTDTQYF.

This clonotype has a count of ten or more. The V gene is TRBV27, the J gene TRBJ2-3; 9 nucleotides line up with TRBD1. Trimming cost V 6 bases and J 2 bases; bases outside gene matches: 18. The CDR3 sequence is 19 residues long. Germline CDR1 MNHEY, CDR2 SMNVEV (reference sequence). CDR3 region: CASSRRTPQGATFTDTQYF. The CDR3 DNA sequence: TGTGCCAGCAGCCGGAGGACCCCACAGGGGGCGACTTTCACAGATACGCAGTATTTT.

This clonotype showed up many times. The V and J genes are TRBV7-9 and TRBJ2-5; the match to TRBD1 covers 7 bases. Germline V gives CDR1 SEHNR, CDR2 FQNEAQ (reference sequence). The CDR3 totals 16 residues. Unmatched junction bases numbered 10, after V lost 5 bases and J lost 1 base. The CDR3 loop is CASSLMTGYLQETQYF. CDR3 sequence (DNA): TGTGCCAGCAGCCTGATGACAGGGTATCTCCAAGAGACCCAGTACTTC.

This clonotype was observed at least ten times. This chain links TRBV7-9 with TRBJ2-7; the D is unclear. This CDR3 has 15 amino acids. Trimming shortened V by 0 bases and J by 4 bases, and 13 bases separated the two germline ends. Germline V gene data show CDR1 as SEHNR and CDR2 as FQNEAQ (reference sequence). CDR3 DNA sequence: TGTGCCAGCAGCTTAGCGCAGGCGTACCTTTACGAGCAGTACTTC. It codes for CASSLAQAYLYEQYF.

Concerning this clonotype itself: This may come from a read error, since a much larger clone is one base off. The chain recombines TRBV27 with TRBJ1-5; 7 nucleotides align to TRBD1. J lost 6 bases, V lost 7 bases, and 6 bases had no gene match. The CDR3 is made up of 13 amino acids. Per the germline V gene, CDR1 is MNHEY and CDR2 is SMNVEV (reference sequence). Written as DNA, the CDR3 is TGTGCCAGCACCACAGGGGACAGTCAGCCCCAGCATTTT. It translates to CASTTGDSQPQHF.